This T cell receptor beta chain was found in a study of early T cells in non-severe SARS-CoV-2 infection. For the study at large: Sequencing targeted bulk RNA from unsorted whole blood, leaving chains unpaired. Findings of the study overall: Private and CD4 specificities were missed by VDJdb matching, skewed to anti-spike CD8.

The CDR3 has 14 residues. V lost 3 bases to trimming and J lost 0 bases, with 12 bases between them. CDR1 and CDR2 (germline): DFQATT, SNEGSKA (reference sequence). Many counts were recorded for this clonotype. Its matching antigen is unknown. The library protocol tagged individual cDNA molecules with unique molecular identifiers. TCRdb reanalysed the 5' RACE reads using MiXCR and keeps one entry per CDR3 protein. The sample has 25,000 to 40,000 distinct CDR3 sequences, 4% to 5% seen once. This receptor was obtained from an adult who was a healthcare worker with PCR-confirmed SARS-CoV-2 infection or an uninfected control (not recorded which). The rearrangement uses TRBV20-1 and TRBJ2-7; weak D call: TRBD1 (5 bases). Sequencing input: whole blood. The CDR3 loop is CSARWTLSSYEQYF. CDR3 bases: TGCAGTGCTAGGTGGACATTGAGCTCCTACGAGCAGTACTTC.